The clone carrying this T cell receptor beta chain was recorded at least ten times. Germline lookup yields CDR1 DFQATT and CDR2 SNEGSKA (reference sequence). This CDR3 has 13 residues. The V end lost 6 bases, the J end lost 0 bases, and 8 bases lay between the germline ends. This sample was included in a study of T-cell memory formation after mild COVID-19. MiXCR, run by TCRdb on the 5' RACE reads, gives a single entry per CDR3 protein. Of just over 200,000 distinct CDR3 sequences in the sample, around 8.8% are singletons; the top ten hold 3.5% to 4%. This chain links TRBV20-1 with TRBJ1-4; unclear D gene. Specimen: PBMCs or a T cell subset sorted from them (not recorded which). The TCR was taken from a man aged 18 to 29 who had mild COVID-19 (a few samples of this study predate the infection). Cell type and time point are not known. The CDR3 region is CSANGATNEKLFF. Here the CDR3 DNA reads TGCAGTGCCAACGGTGCAACTAATGAAAAACTGTTTTTT.